Listed below are T cell receptor beta chains from one sample, sequenced in a study of blood T cell repertoires in COVID-19. The data were produced by immunoSEQ multiplex PCR, yet TCRdb's version contains in-frame clones alone and is incomplete. The sample holds 300,000 to 400,000 clones, roughly 89% seen once. The sequenced sample consisted of peripheral blood. All receptors come from a man aged 25 to 45 with COVID-19, enrolled during active disease. The CDR3 runs from the conserved cysteine through the conserved F or W. The order of the fields is clone size, J gene, D gene, V gene, CDR3 DNA, CDR3 protein. A D gene is named only where the DNA matches it firmly. Not all rows give a size; the values are once, few, many and, for expanded clones, a class.

NA TRBJ2-5 TRBD1 TRBV6-5 TGTGCCAGCAGTAAGGGACAGGGTTACGGAGAGACCCAGTACTTC CASSKGQGYGETQYF
NA TRBJ1-1 TRBD1 TRBV18 TGTGCCAGCTCACCACTCGAGACAGGGACTGTGAACACTGAAGCTTTCTTT CASSPLETGTVNTEAFF
NA TRBJ1-4 TRBD1 TRBV5-5 TGTGCCAGCATCCTAGGACAGGGATTGTATGAAAAACTGTTTTTT CASILGQGLYEKLFF
once TRBJ2-2 NA TRBV10-3 TGTGCCATCAGTGACCCCGAGATGACAGTTTACGCGAACACCGGGGAGCTGTTTTTT CAISDPEMTVYANTGELFF
NA TRBJ2-1 TRBD2 TRBV19 TGTGCCAGTACCCTACTAGCGGGGGGTAACAATGAGCAGTTCTTC CASTLLAGGNNEQFF
NA TRBJ2-7 NA TRBV18 TGTGCCAGCTCACCTGCCGGGATGGGCTACGAGCAGTACTTC CASSPAGMGYEQYF
once TRBJ1-5 NA TRBV29-1 TGCAGCGTTGCGGTGGGCAGGGATCAGCCCCAGCATTTT CSVAVGRDQPQHF
NA TRBJ1-3 NA TRBV5-1 TGCGCCAGCAGCCCAAATGTCCTGGCGGTAAACACCATATATTTT CASSPNVLAVNTIYF
few TRBJ1-6 TRBD1 TRBV25-1 TGTGCCAGCAGTGAGCAGGGGGACTATAATTCACCCCTCCACTTT CASSEQGDYNSPLHF
once TRBJ2-5 NA TRBV6-2/TRBV6-3 TGTGCCAGCAGTTACTTTGACCGGAGAGCGGCCCAGTACTTC CASSYFDRRAAQYF
NA TRBJ2-3 TRBD2 TRBV30 TGTGCCTGGAGTGCCGGAGTAGCGGGAGGAAGCACAGATACGCAGTATTTT CAWSAGVAGGSTDTQYF
NA TRBJ2-7 TRBD1 TRBV5-1 TGCGCCAGCAGCTTGGCCGGGACAGGGTACGGGAGAATGTCCGAGCAGTACTTC CASSLAGTGYGRMSEQYF
NA TRBJ2-3 NA TRBV29-1 TGCAGCGTTTGCGGGACTCTCGACACAGATACGCAGTATTTT CSVCGTLDTDTQYF
NA TRBJ2-7 NA TRBV7-3 TGTGCCAGCAGCCCATGGCAATCAAAGGCCGGGATGGGGGAGCAGTACTTC CASSPWQSKAGMGEQYF
NA TRBJ1-4 TRBD1 TRBV19 TGTGCCAGTTGGACAGGGGGCCCTAATGAAAAACTGTTTTTT CASWTGGPNEKLFF
NA TRBJ2-4 TRBD2 TRBV5-8 TGTGCCAGCAGCTTGGCCTTGCTGCCGCGGGGGGACATTCAGTACTTC CASSLALLPRGDIQYF
NA TRBJ1-1 NA TRBV28 TGTGCCAGCAGTCCGAGACAGTTAAACACTGAAGCTTTCTTT CASSPRQLNTEAFF
NA TRBJ1-2 TRBD1 TRBV28 TGTGCCAGCAGTTTATCAGACAGGGGGTATGGCTACACCTTC CASSLSDRGYGYTF
NA TRBJ1-1 NA TRBV12-3/TRBV12-4 TGTGCCAGCAGCCAACGGCAGGGTGCAGCTTTCTTT CASSQRQGAAFF
NA TRBJ1-6 TRBD1 TRBV4-3 TGCGCCAGCAGCCAACCACCCAGACAGGGGCCCTCCTATAATTCACCCCTCCACTTT CASSQPPRQGPSYNSPLHF
NA TRBJ2-3 TRBD2 TRBV18 TGTGCCAGCTCACGCCTGGGGGGGTCGGATACGCAGTATTTT CASSRLGGSDTQYF
NA TRBJ1-3 NA TRBV3-1/TRBV3-2 TGTGCCAGCAGCCAGGAGCGGAGAAACACCATATATTTT CASSQERRNTIYF
NA TRBJ2-1 TRBD2 TRBV27 TGTGCCAGCAGCCGACTAGCGGATGGCCTCTCCTACAATGAGCAGTTCTTC CASSRLADGLSYNEQFF
NA TRBJ2-2 TRBD1 TRBV5-1 TGCGCCAGCAGCTACACAGGGGCAAACACCGGGGAGCTGTTTTTT CASSYTGANTGELFF
NA TRBJ2-1 TRBD1 TRBV5-1 TGCGCCAGCAGCTTGTGGACAGGGGTCGGTAATGAGCAGTTCTTC CASSLWTGVGNEQFF
NA TRBJ2-2 TRBD1 TRBV15 TGTGCCACCAGCAGGGACAGGGGAAGCGGGGAGCTGTTTTTT CATSRDRGSGELFF
few TRBJ1-2 TRBD1 TRBV7-2 TGTGCCAGCAGCTTCCAGGACAGGGGGCCTGGCTACACCTTC CASSFQDRGPGYTF
NA TRBJ2-5 TRBD2 TRBV18 TGTGCCAGCTCACCACTGGTGGGGACTAGCGGGCTCCAAGAGACCCAGTACTTC CASSPLVGTSGLQETQYF
once TRBJ1-3 NA TRBV6-5 TGTGCCAGCAGTCTTACAGGGTTCGGAAACACCATATATTTT CASSLTGFGNTIYF
NA TRBJ1-2 TRBD1 TRBV5-5 TGTGCCAGCAGGTCAGGGGGCCTGGCTGGCTACACCTTC CASRSGGLAGYTF
NA TRBJ1-5 TRBD1 TRBV29-1 TGCAGCGCTGCGACAGGGGGCTTCGGTCAGCCCCAGCATTTT CSAATGGFGQPQHF
NA TRBJ2-1 TRBD1 TRBV24-1 TGTGCCACCAGTGCCCTTGACAGGGGGTACAATGAGCAGTTCTTC CATSALDRGYNEQFF
NA TRBJ1-3 NA TRBV27 TGTGCCAGCAGACTGACAGGCTCTGGAAACACCATATATTTT CASRLTGSGNTIYF
NA TRBJ1-5 NA TRBV2 TGTGCCAGCGGGGCCAAGGTACAGCAGCCCCAGCATTTT CASGAKVQQPQHF
few TRBJ1-3 TRBD1 TRBV6-6 TGTGCCAGCAGTTACCTGACAGGGTCTGGAAACACCATATATTTT CASSYLTGSGNTIYF
NA TRBJ2-3 TRBD2 TRBV7-7 TGTGCCAGCAGCCCGACTAGCGGGGGGAAAGATACGCAGTATTTT CASSPTSGGKDTQYF
NA TRBJ1-1 NA TRBV6-5 TGTGCCAGCAGCCGAGGCCGGAACACTGAAGCTTTCTTT CASSRGRNTEAFF
NA TRBJ2-7 NA TRBV29-1 TGCAGCGTTGAGGGTCAGACAGCCTACGAGCAGTACTTC CSVEGQTAYEQYF
NA TRBJ2-1 NA TRBV19 TGTGCCAGTAGTTCGTGGCAGTCCTACAATGAGCAGTTCTTC CASSSWQSYNEQFF
few TRBJ2-3 TRBD2 TRBV4-2 TGTGCCAGCAGCCAAATCATTAGCGGGAGCGCAGATACGCAGTATTTT CASSQIISGSADTQYF
NA TRBJ2-2 NA TRBV10-1 TGCGCCGGCACCCCTGGCCACCATGAACACCGGGGAGCTGTTTTT CAGTPGHHEHRGAVF
NA TRBJ1-6 NA TRBV28 TGTGCCAGCAGTATGGAGTCACCCCTCCACTTT CASSMESPLHF
NA TRBJ2-3 TRBD2 TRBV18 TGTGCCAGCTCACCACCGATCTTCCCCGGGACTAGCGGGGGTGGCAGCACAGATACGCAGTATTTT CASSPPIFPGTSGGGSTDTQYF
NA TRBJ1-6 NA TRBV19 TGTGCTGCCAGGGATTCCTATAATTCACCCCTCCACTTT CAARDSYNSPLHF